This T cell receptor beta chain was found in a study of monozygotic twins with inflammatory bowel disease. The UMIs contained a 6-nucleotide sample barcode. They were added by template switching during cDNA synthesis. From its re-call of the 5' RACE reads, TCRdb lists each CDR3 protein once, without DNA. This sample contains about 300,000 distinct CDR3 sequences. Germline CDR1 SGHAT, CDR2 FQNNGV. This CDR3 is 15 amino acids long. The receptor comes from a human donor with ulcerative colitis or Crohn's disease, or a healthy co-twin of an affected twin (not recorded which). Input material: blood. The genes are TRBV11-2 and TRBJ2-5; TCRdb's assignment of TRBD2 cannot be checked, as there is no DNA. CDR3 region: CASSSGPSIRETQYF.